One sample yielded the 7 T cell receptor beta chains listed below, sequenced in a study of T cell responses to AZD1222 COVID-19 vaccine. Sequencing used immunoSEQ multiplex PCR; TCRdb keeps in-frame clones, though not all of them. The sample yields about 120,000 clones, more than 75% seen once. The sequencing used peripheral blood, collected on day 0 of AZD1222 vaccination. All receptors derive from an adult in good health.

This clone was observed a few times. This rearrangement joins TRBV5-1 to TRBJ2-2; D remains unclear. CDR1 is SGHRS and CDR2 is YFSETQ in the germline V gene. This CDR3 comprises 15 residues. V gave up 0 bases and J gave up 6 bases, with 12 bases separating them. In nucleotides, the CDR3 is TGCGCCAGCAGCTTGGACTCCGCTGGCGCCGGGGAGCTGTTTTTT. Residues: CASSLDSAGAGELFF.

J is TRBJ1-2 and V is TRBV7-2; D may be TRBD1 (6 bases). The length of the CDR3 is 13 residues. Trimming pared 5 bases from V and 4 bases from J, leaving 11 bases between. Germline CDR1 SGHTA, CDR2 FQGNSA. The CDR3 spells CASSPRGAYGYTF. CDR3 coding DNA: TGTGCCAGCAGCCCTAGGGGGGCCTATGGCTACACCTTC.

The chain links TRBV19 to TRBJ1-3; 8 nucleotides match TRBD1. Trimming removed 6 bases from V and 2 bases from J; junction bases left unmatched: 6. Looked up from germline, CDR1 is LNHDA and CDR2 is SQIVND (reference sequence). This CDR3 has 15 amino acids. The chain's CDR3 is CASRSWDRPGNTIYF. Here the CDR3 DNA reads TGTGCCAGTAGATCCTGGGACAGGCCTGGAAACACCATATATTTT.

This chain links TRBV7-9 with TRBJ2-1; D uncertain. Trimming shortened V by 5 bases and J by 0 bases, and 8 bases separated the two germline ends. Germline loops: CDR1 SEHNR, CDR2 FQNEAQ (reference sequence). This CDR3 is built from 14 residues. Written as DNA, the CDR3 is TGTGCCAGCAGCCCGCGTGACTCCTACAATGAGCAGTTCTTC. Its protein product is CASSPRDSYNEQFF. The variable domain in full, completed from reference TRBV7-9 and TRBJ2-1, reads DTGVSQNPRHKITKRGQNVTFRCDPISEHNRLYWYRQTLGQGPEFLTYFQNEAQLEKSRLLSDRFSAERPKGSFSTLEIQRTEQGDSAMYLCASSPRDSYNEQFFGPGTRLTVL.

J is TRBJ1-4 and V is TRBV7-3; D unresolved. The germline V and J ends were trimmed by 1 base and 0 bases, with 6 bases remaining between them. Germline CDR1 SGHTA, CDR2 FQGTGA. This CDR3 has 15 residues. DNA for the CDR3: TGTGCCAGCAGCTTAAGTCCTGCAACTAATGAAAAACTGTTTTTT. Amino acids: CASSLSPATNEKLFF.

The chain has TRBV15 and TRBJ2-1, with 9 bases matching TRBD2. CDR3 length: 19 residues. V lost 0 bases, J lost 1 base, and 10 bases stayed unmatched. Germline V gene lookup returns CDR1 LNHNV and CDR2 YYDKDF (reference sequence). As DNA, the CDR3 is TGTGCCACCAGCAGAGAGCGCGGGAGGGCCTCACAATCCTACAATGAGCAGTTCTTC. Protein sequence: CATSRERGRASQSYNEQFF. Supplemented by reference TRBV15 and TRBJ2-1, the full variable domain reads DAMVIQNPRYQVTQFGKPVTLSCSQTLNHNVMYWYQQKSSQAPKLLFHYYDKDFNNEADTPDNFQSRRPNTSFCFLDIRSPGLGDTAMYLCATSRERGRASQSYNEQFFGPGTRLTVL.

This chain links TRBV19 with TRBJ1-1; possibly TRBD1 for D (5 bases). This CDR3 region has 15 residues. The germline V gene encodes CDR1 LNHDA and CDR2 SQIVND (reference sequence). With 4 bases removed from V and 4 bases from J, the gap between germline ends came to 16 bases. The CDR3 DNA sequence: TGTGCCAGTAGTAGCATCCAGGGTAGTGGCACTGAAGCTTTCTTT. This sequence encodes CASSSIQGSGTEAFF. The full variable domain, with the rest looked up from reference TRBV19 and TRBJ1-1, is DGGITQSPKYLFRKEGQNVTLSCEQNLNHDAMYWYRQDPGQGLRLIYYSQIVNDFQKGDIAEGYSVSREKKESFPLTVTSAQKNPTAFYLCASSSIQGSGTEAFFGQGTRLTVV.